This T cell receptor beta chain was sequenced for a study of radiation and T cells in renal cell carcinoma. Study findings and constraints: Dominant CDR3 motifs were more common in irradiated tumors than controls. Top 100 clonotypes averaged roughly 50% in irradiated versus roughly 43% in nephrectomy-only tumors.

Germline CDR1 is LNHNV and CDR2 is YYDKDF (reference sequence). V was shortened by 6 bases and J by 6 bases, with 12 bases between the two germline ends. The CDR3 covers 13 residues. The table came from immunoSEQ multiplex PCR; TCRdb's copy has only in-frame clones and leaves some out. The table records tens of thousands of clones, roughly 64% of them present only once. Noted treatment: treatment-naive control, cytoreductive nephrectomy. Comment on this clone: Antigen specificity is unknown.

J is TRBJ2-1 and V is TRBV15; D ambiguous. This clonotype was obtained from a man aged 35 to 55 with renal cell carcinoma. The sequencing used tumor tissue, collected from a patient whose treatment was nephrectomy without radiotherapy. The CDR3 loop is CATRERLANEQFF. CDR3 bases: TGTGCCACCAGGGAAAGGCTCGCCAATGAGCAGTTCTTC. Complete variable domain (other parts from reference TRBV15 and TRBJ2-1): DAMVIQNPRYQVTQFGKPVTLSCSQTLNHNVMYWYQQKSSQAPKLLFHYYDKDFNNEADTPDNFQSRRPNTSFCFLDIRSPGLGDTAMYLCATRERLANEQFFGPGTRLTVL.